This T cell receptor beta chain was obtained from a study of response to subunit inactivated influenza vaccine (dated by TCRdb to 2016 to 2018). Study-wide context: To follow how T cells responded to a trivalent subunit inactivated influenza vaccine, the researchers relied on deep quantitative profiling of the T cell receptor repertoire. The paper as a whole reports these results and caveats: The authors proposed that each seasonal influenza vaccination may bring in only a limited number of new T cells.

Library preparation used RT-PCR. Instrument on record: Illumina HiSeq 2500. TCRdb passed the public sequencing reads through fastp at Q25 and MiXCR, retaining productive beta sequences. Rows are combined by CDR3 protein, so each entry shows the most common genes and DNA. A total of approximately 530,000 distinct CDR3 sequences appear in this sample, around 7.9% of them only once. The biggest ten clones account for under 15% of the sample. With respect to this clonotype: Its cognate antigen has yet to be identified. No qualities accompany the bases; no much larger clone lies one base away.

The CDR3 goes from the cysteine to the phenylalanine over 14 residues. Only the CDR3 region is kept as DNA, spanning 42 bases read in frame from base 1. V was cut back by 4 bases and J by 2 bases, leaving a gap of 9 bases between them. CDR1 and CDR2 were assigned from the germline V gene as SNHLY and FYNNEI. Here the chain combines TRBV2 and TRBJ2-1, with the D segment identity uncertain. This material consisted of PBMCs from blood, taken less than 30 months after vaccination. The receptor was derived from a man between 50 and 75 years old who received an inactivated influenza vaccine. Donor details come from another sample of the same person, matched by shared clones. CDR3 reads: CASSVQITYNEQFF. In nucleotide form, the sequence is TGTGCCAGCAGTGTCCAAATTACCTACAATGAGCAGTTCTTC.